The rows below give T cell receptor beta chains drawn from one sample of a study of T cell responses to AZD1222 COVID-19 vaccine. This table comes from immunoSEQ multiplex PCR, and its TCRdb copy is limited to in-frame clones, with some not included. This sample carries about 53,000 clones, approximately 88% of them seen once, and the ten largest clones take approximately 30%. Sequences were derived from peripheral blood, sampled on day 0 of AZD1222 vaccination. The source is an adult in good health. CDR3s include the opening cysteine and the closing phenylalanine or tryptophan. Each record gives: V gene, J gene, clone size, CDR3 protein. Where a row states a size, it is once, few, many or the class of an expanded clone; other rows omit it.

TRBV27	TRBJ1-6	-	CASSRDGTATNSPLHF
TRBV14	TRBJ1-1	-	CASSPRQVWAGTEAFF
TRBV7-9	TRBJ1-3	-	CASSFGGRRRISGNTIYF
TRBV28	TRBJ2-3	once	CASSRGTGVGDTQYF
TRBV14	TRBJ1-2	-	CASSQARGDGYTF
TRBV12-3/TRBV12-4	TRBJ1-4	-	CASRSDEKLFF
TRBV3-1/TRBV3-2	TRBJ2-7	few	CASSQAGDRAYEQYF
TRBV27	TRBJ2-5	-	CASSLAGVGETQYF
TRBV6-2/TRBV6-3	TRBJ1-1	few	CASSYSKVHAFF
TRBV28	TRBJ2-5	-	CASSSGQFAETQYF
TRBV21-1	TRBJ2-5	-	CASSKKNQPKVMTGAVEETQYF
TRBV5-6	TRBJ1-4	-	CASSKDRGTGNEKLFF
TRBV6-1	TRBJ2-7	-	CASSEALHSSYEQYF
TRBV11-2	TRBJ2-7	-	CASSLGGGGPLF
TRBV30	TRBJ2-1	once	CASPGQFYNEQFF
TRBV11-3	TRBJ2-5	once	CASSLVAREETQYF
TRBV6-2/TRBV6-3	TRBJ2-7	-	CASSFTGEQYF
TRBV5-4	TRBJ2-7	-	CASSLGFLGQGSYEQYF
TRBV6-5	TRBJ2-5	-	CACGWDQETQYF
TRBV10-2	TRBJ1-2	-	CASTQGVGYGYTF
TRBV29-1	TRBJ2-1	-	CSVADRGSYNEQFF
TRBV18	TRBJ2-2	once	CASSPAGLAGGSTGELFF
TRBV28	TRBJ1-2	once	CASRGTGTGVNYGYTF
TRBV15	TRBJ2-7	-	CATSRDLQGGEQYF
TRBV18	TRBJ1-1	-	CASSRRQDWGAFF
TRBV6-5	TRBJ1-2	-	CASSLKGGGYTF
TRBV7-9	TRBJ2-7	-	CASSLYGLGQYF
TRBV3-1/TRBV3-2	TRBJ1-2	-	CASSQGGVYGYTF
TRBV19	TRBJ2-7	-	CARCNEQYF
TRBV2	TRBJ2-7	-	CASRSFDRSSYEQYF
TRBV6-5	TRBJ2-1	-	CASARGSGYNEQFF
TRBV3-1/TRBV3-2	TRBJ1-4	-	CASSQGWGADEKLFF
TRBV18	TRBJ2-7	-	CASCPGLPYEQYF
TRBV2	TRBJ1-5	-	CASSTDPAFYQPQHF
TRBV19	TRBJ2-4	few	CASSIVPSEAKNIQYF
TRBV5-1	TRBJ2-2	-	CASSLNAAGGVTGELFF
TRBV3-1/TRBV3-2	TRBJ2-7	-	CASSQEPAEIYEQYF
TRBV7-2	TRBJ1-5	-	CASSLGQGGRNQPQHF
TRBV4-3	TRBJ1-4	-	CASSYSGGEGEKLFF
TRBV7-9	TRBJ1-2	-	CASSTAGGVGYTF
TRBV2	TRBJ1-1	-	CASSGQGLSLTEAFF
TRBV11-3	TRBJ2-5	once	CASSFDSQETQYF